This entry describes one TCR beta chain. Its antigen is currently unknown. The treatment here: oral pan-JAK inhibitor, 5-10 mg twice daily. Extracted RNA was reverse transcribed into cDNA, the sequencing template. Some clones are missing from TCRdb's copy, which holds only in-frame ones; the method was immunoSEQ multiplex PCR. Of roughly 100,000 clones detected, approximately 63% appear once; the ten largest clones hold about 17%. This sample was taken from a study of CD8+ T cells in alopecia areata. Study as a whole: Treatment comprised oral tofacitinib, 5 to 10 mg twice daily, in treated patients.

General study findings and limits: Among the cells sequenced in scalp samples are also the resident alphabeta T cells of normal skin.

Trimming removed 6 bases from V and 6 bases from J, with 13 bases in between. The CDR3 sequence is 13 residues long. Germline assignment: CDR1 SGHDT and CDR2 YYEEEE. V usage is TRBV5-6 and J usage is TRBJ1-5, with unresolved D. The starting material was CD8+ T cells sorted from blood, obtained between weeks 55 and 70, from a patient treated with tofacitinib. The receptor comes from a human donor with alopecia areata. The CDR3 DNA reads as TGTGCCAGCAACCCCACCCGAGGTCAGCCCCAGCATTTT. Residues: CASNPTRGQPQHF.